What follows describes a single T cell receptor (beta chain). No antigen is known for it. This record comes from a study of cytomegalovirus exposure and HLA in healthy donors. Study results and limitations: Many donors carried some public TCRs, although rarity characterized most TCR sequences.

The V gene lost 6 bases and the J gene lost 11 bases, with 20 bases spanning the gap. The CDR3 runs 14 residues. CDR1 SGHAT and CDR2 FQNNGV come from the germline V gene. Clones were sequenced by immunoSEQ multiplex PCR, and TCRdb holds only the in-frame ones, with some missing. Of under 100,000 clones listed, roughly 94% were seen once; the top ten hold approximately 0.73%. The clonotype was recovered from a woman aged 18 to 35 in good health and CMV-seronegative. The source material was PBMCs. This chain joins TRBV11-2 and TRBJ1-3, with D unclear. CDR3 DNA sequence: TGTGCCAGCAGGGACTCCGGGGTAGGAATGGCCATATATTTT. Protein sequence: CASRDSGVGMAIYF.